This T cell receptor beta chain derives from a study of Tregs in tolerant kidney transplant recipients. Study summary: Related graft donors supplied nonmyeloablative bone marrow transplants, and mixed chimerism was transient.

TCRdb keeps only in-frame clones here, not all; method: immunoSEQ multiplex PCR. The sample yields roughly 50,000 clones, of which the top ten take up about 0.83%. About this clone: The read ends 3 residues early relative to the CDR3; the germline J gene fills the gap.

Unstimulated Tregs (CD4+CD25+CD127-) and CD4+CD25- non-Tregs were sorted from PBMCs. V lost 2 bases and J 2 bases, leaving 16 bases between the germline ends. The CDR3 has 17 amino acids. Germline V lookup: CDR1 SNHLY, CDR2 FYNNEI. The chain is built from TRBV2 and TRBJ2-1; a possible D gene is TRBD1 (6 bases). The sequence was obtained from a human donor who received a combined kidney and bone marrow transplant. The sample in question was CD4+ T cells from blood, obtained before the transplant. The covered CDR3 bases are TGTGCCAGCAGTGAAAATTCGGCCAGGGGCCCCTACAATGAG. Protein: CASSENSARGPYNE. The whole CDR3 protein reads CASSENSARGPYNEQFF.